The clone carrying this T cell receptor beta chain has at least ten counts. The antigen is undetermined. TCR beta VDJ and CDR3 profiles were obtained from a genomic DNA template. Via MiXCR, TCRdb re-called the reads, giving one row per CDR3 protein. The table records 150,000 to 200,000 distinct CDR3 sequences, approximately 40% of them present only once. This record belongs to a study of CD8+CD57+ T cells in acquired aplastic anemia. General observations from the study: It was found that almost 30 CD8+ CDR3 sequences were shared between patients and controls.

CDR1 is LNHDA, CDR2 SQIVND, per germline (reference sequence). The CDR3 loop spans 15 amino acids. V trimming: 7 bases; J trimming: 7 bases; junction bases outside the gene matches: 9. This clonotype was sampled from a human donor in good health. The chain employs TRBV19 and TRBJ2-3; TRBD2 agrees at 12 bases. The sequenced sample was sorted CD4+, CD8+, or CD8+CD57+ T cells (not recorded which) from PBMCs. For the CDR3, the DNA is TGTGCCAGTACCACGACTAGCGGGAGCAGAAATACGCAGTATTTT. This encodes CASTTTSGSRNTQYF.